This T cell receptor beta chain is drawn from a study of cytomegalovirus exposure and HLA in healthy donors. Study-wide results and limits: Rare sequences made up most TCRs, while some public TCRs were found in many donors.

This clone was seen just once. As yet, its antigen is unknown. The CDR3 loop spans 16 amino acids. Germline assignment: CDR1 MNHEY and CDR2 SMNVEV (reference sequence). V trimming: 4 bases; J trimming: 2 bases; junction bases outside the gene matches: 8. PCR employed 60 Vbeta and 13 Jbeta primers. Here immunoSEQ multiplex PCR was the method, and the copy in TCRdb shows in-frame clones only, minus some. The table includes 84,000 or so clones, more than 60% detected once. The sequencing input was PBMCs. The receptor's source is a man aged 30-40 years in good health and CMV-seronegative. V usage is TRBV27 and J usage is TRBJ1-5; 7 bases map to TRBD1. CDR3 region: CASSSWTGSGNQPQHF. The DNA of the CDR3 is TGTGCCAGCAGTTCATGGACAGGTTCGGGCAATCAGCCCCAGCATTTT.